What follows describes a single T cell receptor (beta chain). Its antigen is unknown. Germline-derived CDR1 and CDR2 are MDHEN and SYDVKM. CDR3 length: 16 residues. The V gene end was trimmed by 5 bases and the J gene end by 5 bases; junction bases not matched to a gene: 13. This sample is part of a study of PD-1 blockade in classical Hodgkin lymphoma. Overall study results and limits: In CD4+ cells, TCR diversity went up significantly by C4D1, but in CD8+ cells it did not. Those achieving complete response showed baseline diversity like newly diagnosed patients. The authors excluded patients who started nivolumab under 1 year after ASCT.

Every patient was affected by relapse after autologous stem cell transplantation, while exposure to brentuximab vedotin was not uniform. Only in-frame clones appear in the TCRdb table, and some are missing; sequencing was by immunoSEQ multiplex PCR. The sample contains tens of thousands of clones, roughly 75% of which appear only once. The sequencing here drew on peripheral blood mononuclear cells (PBMCs), taken before the second cycle of nivolumab. The TCR sequence derives from a human donor with classical Hodgkin lymphoma. This rearrangement joins TRBV28 to TRBJ2-3, with TRBD1 matching 7 bases. The CDR3 region is CASSPSTGKLKDTQYF. DNA of the CDR3: TGTGCCAGCAGTCCATCGACAGGGAAACTCAAAGATACGCAGTATTTT.